This T cell receptor (beta chain) was sequenced during a study of T cells after yellow fever vaccination. This clonotype was detected a few times. What it binds is unknown. The study's findings and limits: Any FACS-sorted repertoire could hold abundant clonotypes that contaminate it from the bulk population.

TCRdb recomputed calls from the 5' RACE reads with MiXCR, one row per CDR3 protein. The sample records roughly 350,000 distinct CDR3 sequences, 4.1% being singletons. The TCR originated in a man between 18 and 35 years old who received the YFV17D yellow fever vaccine. The sample was PBMCs, taken 5 days after the yellow fever booster vaccination.

The DNA for the CDR3 is TGCGCCAGCAGTCTAGCCCTCCGGGGTGAGCAGTTCTTC. This encodes CASSLALRGEQFF. The chain recombines TRBV4-3 with TRBJ2-1; D is possibly TRBD2 (5 bases). Germline V gene data show CDR1 as LGHNA and CDR2 as YSLEER. V was pared by 6 bases and J by 9 bases, with 15 bases between. This CDR3 is 13 amino acids long.